Listed below are T cell receptor beta chains from one sample, sequenced in a study of cytomegalovirus exposure and HLA in healthy donors. Sequenced by immunoSEQ multiplex PCR; TCRdb stores in-frame clones only, minus some. The table records around 200,000 clones, around four fifths of them present only once. Material: PBMCs. These receptors were obtained from a woman aged 55-70 years in good health and CMV-seropositive. CDR3s include the opening cysteine and the closing phenylalanine or tryptophan. Fields, in order: clone size, D gene, V gene, J gene, CDR3 DNA, CDR3 protein. D genes are given only for firm matches. Clone size is given for some rows only: seen once, a few or many times, or a class if the clone is expanded.

>-|TRBD2|TRBV7-9|TRBJ2-5
TGTGCCAGCAGCTTCCCGGGACTAGCGGGAGTTGAGACCCAGTACTTC
CASSFPGLAGVETQYF
>once|-|TRBV5-1|TRBJ1-2
TGCGCCAGCAGCTTCGCAGGGGTCTATGGCTACACCTTC
CASSFAGVYGYTF
>-|-|TRBV7-9|TRBJ2-7
TGTTCCAGCAGCTTAATCCCGACAGGAGCCTCCTACGAGCAGTACTTC
CSSSLIPTGASYEQYF
>-|TRBD2|TRBV5-1|TRBJ2-1
TGCGCCAGCACCGTCTCGGCGGGAGTTGGTAATGAGCAGTTCTTC
CASTVSAGVGNEQFF
>-|-|TRBV5-1|TRBJ1-1
TGCGCCAGCAGCTTGAACAGGAACACTGAAGCTTTCTTT
CASSLNRNTEAFF
>-|-|TRBV5-1|TRBJ2-7
TGCGCCAGCAGCCTAGGTCACGAGCAGTACTTC
CASSLGHEQYF
>-|-|TRBV27|TRBJ2-1
TGTGCCAGCAGTTTTTCTAGCCCCCGGATCGGCCTGTTCTTC
CASSFSSPRIGLFF
>-|-|TRBV7-8|TRBJ1-5
TGTGCCAGTTCGACAGCGGGGCATCAGCCCCAGCATTTT
CASSTAGHQPQHF
>-|TRBD1|TRBV2|TRBJ2-7
TGTGCCAGCAGTGAACAGGGGGCTCTTTACGAGCAGTACTTC
CASSEQGALYEQYF
>-|-|TRBV2|TRBJ2-3
TGTGCCAGCAGTGGCGGGTCGGGCACAGATACGCAGTATTTT
CASSGGSGTDTQYF
>-|-|TRBV5-4|TRBJ2-2
TGTGCCAGCAGCTTGCGGGTGGGGGGCACCGGGGAGCTGTTTTTT
CASSLRVGGTGELFF
>-|TRBD1|TRBV28|TRBJ1-2
TGTGCCAGCAGTTTCGGAGGGGGCCTTAACTATGGCTACACCTTC
CASSFGGGLNYGYTF
>-|TRBD2|TRBV10-3|TRBJ2-7
TGTGCCATCAGTGAGTCGGGGGGGACCTACGAGCAGTACTTC
CAISESGGTYEQYF
>-|TRBD1|TRBV10-2|TRBJ1-2
TGCGCCAGCAGTCGGTATTCCGGGACAGGGATTGGGGATACCTATGGCTACACCTTC
CASSRYSGTGIGDTYGYTF
>-|TRBD2|TRBV6-1|TRBJ2-5
TGTGCCAGCAGTGATGGGGCGGGAGGGCCGGAGACCCAGTACTTC
CASSDGAGGPETQYF
>-|TRBD1|TRBV19|TRBJ2-5
TGTGCCAGTAGGGAAACCGGGACAGGGGGCGGTGAGACCCAGTACTTC
CASRETGTGGGETQYF
>-|TRBD1|TRBV5-4|TRBJ2-7
TGTGCCAGCAGCTGGGGGGGGGACAGGGACCACGAGCAGTACTTC
CASSWGGDRDHEQYF
>few|-|TRBV18|TRBJ2-5
TGTGCCAGCTCACCCCCAGGGGTCCAAGAGACCCAGTACTTC
CASSPPGVQETQYF
>-|TRBD1|TRBV19|TRBJ1-2
TGTGCCACCCGACAGGGGGCCCCCAGCAGTGGCTACACCTTC
CATRQGAPSSGYTF
>-|TRBD1|TRBV6-5|TRBJ2-3
TGTGCCAGCAGCCAGACAGGGACGCTTACAGATACGCAGTATTTT
CASSQTGTLTDTQYF
>-|-|TRBV4-1|TRBJ1-2
TGCGCCAGCAGCCAAGACAGGAACTATGGCTACACCTTC
CASSQDRNYGYTF
>-|TRBD2|TRBV7-8|TRBJ2-5
TGTGCCAGCCTACTGGGACTAGCGGAAGAGACCCAGTACTTC
CASLLGLAEETQYF
>few|TRBD1|TRBV14|TRBJ1-4
TGTGCCAGCAGCCAAGCTGGACAGGGGGATAATGAAAAACTGTTTTTT
CASSQAGQGDNEKLFF
>-|TRBD1|TRBV5-1|TRBJ2-2
TGCGCCAGCAGCTCGGGACAGGGGATCACCGGGGAGCTGTTTTTT
CASSSGQGITGELFF
>once|-|TRBV18|TRBJ1-1
TGTGCCAGCTCAACGACCCACGGCAGGCGTAACACTGAAGCTTTCTTT
CASSTTHGRRNTEAFF
>-|-|TRBV29-1|TRBJ2-5
TGCAGCGTTCTGGACGGGGGTTACGAGACCCAGTACTTC
CSVLDGGYETQYF
>-|-|TRBV5-1|TRBJ1-2
TGCGCCAGCAGCTTAGGAGGGCACTATGGCTACACCTTC
CASSLGGHYGYTF
>-|TRBD1|TRBV5-1|TRBJ1-1
TGCGCCAGCAGCACCCGGACAGGGAACACTGAAGCTTTCTTT
CASSTRTGNTEAFF
>-|TRBD1|TRBV18|TRBJ1-2
TGTGCCAGCTCACCCCTCCTCGGGACAGTCTATGGCTACACCTTC
CASSPLLGTVYGYTF
>-|TRBD2|TRBV28|TRBJ2-3
TGTGCCAGCAGTTCGGGTGGGACTAGCGGCGACCCAGATACGCAGTATTTT
CASSSGGTSGDPDTQYF
>once|-|TRBV9|TRBJ2-2
TGTGCCAGCAGCGTACGCGGGGAGCTGTTTTTT
CASSVRGELFF
>-|TRBD1|TRBV6-5|TRBJ1-4
TGTGCCAGCAGTTTAAAATCCGGGACAGGGGCAGGAAAACTGTTTTTT
CASSLKSGTGAGKLFF
>-|-|TRBV30|TRBJ2-2
TGTGCCTGGAGTGTACTTGTTGGGGGGAGTCGGAACACCGGGGAGCTGTTTTTT
CAWSVLVGGSRNTGELFF
>-|TRBD1|TRBV20-1|TRBJ2-7
TGCAGTGCTACGGAAGGGGGCAAGCAGTACTTC
CSATEGGKQYF
>-|-|TRBV11-2|TRBJ1-2
TGTGCCAGCAGCTTCGGACTTAACTATGGCTACACCTTC
CASSFGLNYGYTF
>-|-|TRBV6-6|TRBJ2-1
TGTGCCAGCAGTCCACGGAATGAGCAGTTCTTC
CASSPRNEQFF
>-|TRBD1|TRBV10-3|TRBJ2-7
TGTGCCATCAGTGCGGGAGGGACAGGGGGGTACGAGCAGTACTTC
CAISAGGTGGYEQYF
>few|TRBD1|TRBV29-1|TRBJ1-2
TGCAGCGTCGGGGGACAGGCTAACTATGGCTACACCTTC
CSVGGQANYGYTF
>-|-|TRBV5-1|TRBJ1-1
TGCGCCAGCAGCCCCACAGGCGCCACTGAAGCTTTCTTT
CASSPTGATEAFF
>-|-|TRBV7-9|TRBJ1-2
TGTGCCAGCAGCTTAGCGTCCCTCCACTATGGCTACACCTTC
CASSLASLHYGYTF
>once|TRBD2|TRBV10-3|TRBJ2-3
TGTGCCATCAGGGTGACTAGCGGGGAGCGTCAAGATACGCAGTATTTT
CAIRVTSGERQDTQYF
>-|TRBD2|TRBV7-9|TRBJ2-7
TGTGCCAGCAGCCGGACTAGCTACGAGCAGTACTTC
CASSRTSYEQYF
>once|-|TRBV2|TRBJ1-6
TGTGCCAGCAGTGCGTGGCGGCCGGATAATTCACCCCTCCACTTT
CASSAWRPDNSPLHF
>-|TRBD1|TRBV18|TRBJ1-1
TGTGCCAGCTCACTACGGACAGGGGGCGAGAACACTGAAGCTTTCTTT
CASSLRTGGENTEAFF
>-|-|TRBV15|TRBJ2-1
TGTGCCACCAGCAGAGATATAGACTACCATGAGCAGTTCTTC
CATSRDIDYHEQFF